The rows below give T cell receptor beta chains drawn from one sample of a study of T cells in Graves' hyperthyroidism and ophthalmopathy. One entry per CDR3 protein, called by TCRdb with MiXCR from the multiplex PCR reads. The sample shows roughly 710,000 distinct CDR3 sequences, 30% to 40% of them seen only once. The specimen sequenced was blood. These receptors were collected from a woman between 40 and 50 years old with Graves' hyperthyroidism. CDR3s include the opening cysteine and the closing phenylalanine or tryptophan. A D gene is named only where the DNA matches it firmly. Size tells how often a clone was seen (once, few, many) or the class of an expanded clone, and some rows leave it out.

.	TRBV29-1	13	.	TRBJ2-6	CSVGRTTANTEAF	TGCAGCGTTGGCAGGACAACGGCGAACACTGAAGCTTTC
.	TRBV29-1	14	TRBD1	TRBJ2-7	CSQDRQGVFYEQYF	TGCAGCCAAGATCGACAGGGGGTCTTCTACGAGCAGTACTTC
.	TRBV30	13	.	TRBJ1-1	CAWSQQANTEAFF	TGTGCCTGGTCCCAACAGGCGAACACTGAAGCTTTCTTT
many	TRBV29-1	14	TRBD2	TRBJ2-5	CSVVREGWRETQYF	TGCAGCGTTGTGAGGGAGGGATGGCGGGAGACCCAGTACTTC
many	TRBV5-6	15	.	TRBJ2-5	CASSLEVGNQETQYF	TGTGCCAGCAGCTTGGAAGTCGGCAACCAAGAGACCCAGTACTTC
.	TRBV2	14	.	TRBJ1-1	CASRPRASDTEAFF	TGTGCCAGCAGACCCAGGGCCTCCGACACTGAAGCTTTCTTT
few	TRBV11-2	20	TRBD2	TRBJ2-7	CASSFRGLANVLSGFYEQYF	TGTGCCAGCAGCTTCCGGGGACTAGCGAATGTTCTCAGTGGTTTCTACGAGCAGTACTTC
once	TRBV7-8	17	TRBD2	TRBJ2-1	CASSLRTSGSQTNEQFF	TGTGCCAGCAGCTTGCGGACTAGCGGGTCCCAGACCAATGAGCAGTTCTTC
.	TRBV12-3/TRBV12-4	19	TRBD1	TRBJ1-3	CASSFRVGTGVTSGNTIYF	TGTGCCAGCAGTTTTCGGGTTGGGACAGGGGTCACCTCTGGAAACACCATATATTTT
few	TRBV9	17	.	TRBJ1-5	CASSQEGIRVRNQPQHF	TGTGCCAGCAGCCAAGAAGGTATTCGGGTGAGGAATCAGCCCCAGCATTTT
.	TRBV10-3	18	TRBD1	TRBJ1-3	CAISESLGQGHYGYTIYF	TGTGCCATCAGTGAGTCGCTTGGACAGGGACACTATGGCTACACCATATATTTT
few	TRBV12-3/TRBV12-4	13	.	TRBJ1-2	CASSFLTGGGYTF	TGTGCCAGCAGTTTCTTAACGGGAGGTGGCTACACCTTC
few	TRBV12-3/TRBV12-4	17	.	TRBJ1-5	CASSYTRGRDSNQPQHF	TGTGCCAGCAGTTACACCAGAGGGAGGGATAGCAATCAGCCCCAGCATTTT
.	TRBV30	14	.	TRBJ2-5	CAWSPGQVQETQYF	TGTGCCTGGAGTCCCGGACAAGTCCAAGAGACCCAGTACTTC
.	TRBV7-8	17	TRBD1	TRBJ1-4	CASSLVWDRRTNEKLFF	TGTGCCAGCAGCTTAGTTTGGGACAGGAGGACTAATGAAAAACTGTTTTTT
.	TRBV5-5	14	.	TRBJ2-2	CASIRDTGAGELFF	TGTGCCAGCATTCGGGACACTGGCGCCGGGGAGCTGTTTTTT
.	TRBV25-1	12	.	TRBJ2-7	CASSGRPYEQYF	TGTGCCAGCAGTGGAAGACCCTACGAGCAGTACTTC
.	TRBV30	14	TRBD1	TRBJ2-7	CAWSYRGFTYEQYF	TGTGCCTGGAGCTACAGGGGATTCACCTACGAGCAGTACTTC
.	TRBV4-1	12	.	TRBJ2-3	CASASGTDTQYF	TGCGCCAGTGCGAGCGGCACAGATACGCAGTATTTT
many	TRBV7-6	14	.	TRBJ1-2	CASSPGEQSYGYTF	TGTGCCAGCAGTCCTGGGGAGCAGTCCTATGGCTACACCTTC
.	TRBV4-3	18	.	TRBJ2-7	CASSPGPRRQGISYEQYF	TGCGCCAGCAGCCCTGGCCCCCGTAGGCAGGGGATCTCCTACGAGCAGTACTTC
.	TRBV12-3/TRBV12-4	14	TRBD1	TRBJ2-5	CASRTGGLTETQYF	TGTGCCAGCAGGACAGGGGGCTTAACGGAGACCCAGTACTTC
.	TRBV5-6	16	.	TRBJ2-2	CASSPARGWSGGELFF	TGTGCCAGCAGTCCCGCACGGGGATGGTCGGGCGGGGAGCTGTTTTTT
.	TRBV14	17	.	TRBJ2-1	CASSQDRGRTSYNEQFF	TGTGCCAGCAGCCAAGATAGAGGGCGAACCTCCTACAATGAGCAGTTCTTC
many	TRBV24-1	14	.	TRBJ2-2	CATSDFENTGELFF	TGTGCCACCAGTGATTTCGAGAACACCGGGGAGCTGTTTTTT
many	TRBV19	13	TRBD1	TRBJ1-1	CASLDRGNTEAFF	TGTGCCAGCCTGGACAGGGGGAACACTGAAGCTTTCTTT
many	TRBV29-1	13	.	TRBJ2-7	CSAADGSPLEQYF	TGCAGCGCTGCCGACGGATCCCCTCTCGAGCAGTACTTC
many	TRBV10-3	14	.	TRBJ2-2	CAISESVNTGELFF	TGTGCCATCAGTGAGTCGGTCAACACCGGGGAGCTGTTTTTT
.	TRBV7-9	15	TRBD1	TRBJ1-2	CASSLDGTGHYGYTF	TGTGCCAGCAGCTTAGACGGGACAGGACACTATGGCTACACCTTC
.	TRBV10-3	15	.	TRBJ1-5	CASSQFGASGQPQHF	TGTGCCAGCAGCCAATTTGGGGCCAGCGGTCAGCCCCAGCATTTT